These 4 T cell receptor beta chains were sequenced from one sample in a study of post-analysis software for immune sequencing data (dated by TCRdb to between 2015 and 2017). Overall study outcomes, separate from this receptor: Significantly higher frequencies in patients than in controls were found for about five TRBV segments, including TRBV5-6, TRBV5-1 and TRBV20-1.

No antigens are known for them. Library prep was done by PCR. Sequencer: Illumina HiSeq 2500. To reduce PCR and sequencing biases, unique molecular identifiers were built into the TCR beta cDNA libraries. Using fastp trimming at Q25 and MiXCR clonotype assembly, TCRdb reanalyzed the public sequencing data and kept in-frame beta chains. Each CDR3 protein appears once, grouped with its most common genes and DNA. This sample is represented by 600,000 to 750,000 distinct CDR3 sequences; around 64% of them were singletons. Around 11% of the sample rests with the top ten. Sequenced material: blood. These receptors all stem from a girl aged 2 to 9 with multiple sclerosis.

This clonotype was observed a handful of times. The J gene is TRBJ1-5, the V gene TRBV12-3 or TRBV12-4; no clear D. Trimming left V 6 bases short and J 4 bases short, with 10 bases between. This CDR3 comprises 13 residues. The chain's CDR3 is CASSFAGNQPQHF. The CDR3 bases are TGTGCCAGCAGCTTTGCAGGAAATCAGCCCCAGCATTTT.

The V and J genes are TRBV5-5 and TRBJ1-4; D unresolved. CDR3 length: 17 residues. The V and J ends lost 0 bases and 0 bases respectively, with 12 bases between them. Germline CDR1 SGHKS, CDR2 YYEKEE (reference sequence). The CDR3: CASSLGPLRATNEKLFF. CDR3 coding DNA: TGTGCCAGCAGCTTGGGACCGCTGCGTGCAACTAATGAAAAACTGTTTTTT.

This clonotype was recorded only once. V and J are TRBV11-2 and TRBJ2-3; D call uncertain. The germline V and J ends were trimmed by 1 base and 1 base, with 12 bases remaining between them. This CDR3 is 16 amino acids long. CDR1 and CDR2 (germline): SGHAT, FQNNGV. CDR3 in amino acids: CASSLGGPDRTDTQYF. The CDR3 nucleotides read TGTGCCAGCAGCTTAGGAGGACCGGACCGCACAGATACGCAGTATTTT.

The chain couples TRBV29-1 to TRBJ1-2; 8 nucleotides match TRBD1. The germline V gene has CDR1 SQVTM and CDR2 ANQGSEA. Trimming removed 3 bases from V and 3 bases from J; junction bases left unmatched: 6. The CDR3 totals 14 residues. CDR3 sequence reads: CSVDGQGPYYGYTF. CDR3 DNA: TGCAGCGTTGATGGACAGGGCCCCTACTATGGCTACACCTTC. The variable domain in full, with the rest retrieved from reference TRBV29-1 and TRBJ1-2, is SAVISQKPSRDICQRGTSLTIQCQVDSQVTMMFWYRQQPGQSLTLIATANQGSEATYESGFVIDKFPISRPNLTFSTLTVSNMSPEDSSIYLCSVDGQGPYYGYTFGSGTRLTVV.